The entry below gives a single TCR beta chain sequence along with its context. Sequencing used immunoSEQ multiplex PCR; TCRdb keeps in-frame clones, though not all of them. The table shows approximately 200,000 clones, with approximately 90% occurring only once. CDR3 length equals 15 residues. The germline V and J ends were trimmed by 7 bases and 2 bases, with 17 bases remaining between them. The sample belongs to a study of blood T cell repertoires in COVID-19. The chain recombines TRBV23-1 with TRBJ1-2; a possible D gene is TRBD1 (5 bases). TRBV23-1 carries the ORF label, with uncertain function. This receptor was identified in a man aged 25-45 years with COVID-19, enrolled during active disease. Sequenced: peripheral blood. Here the CDR3 DNA reads TGCGCCAGCACCCCCTTCCCACAGGTGAACTATGGCTACACCTTC. Translated: CASTPFPQVNYGYTF.